The text below deals with one TCR beta chain. The sample is drawn from a study of PD-1 blockade in mismatch repair-deficient tumors. On the study more broadly: All were previously treated, progressing patients with about a dozen mismatch repair-deficient cancer types.

Produced via immunoSEQ multiplex PCR; TCRdb's table is partial and in-frame only. The table records fewer than 50,000 clones, roughly 83% of them present only once. J was trimmed by 7 bases and V by 4 bases; bases with no gene match: 6. The CDR3 extends over 13 amino acids. CDR1 is SGHTS and CDR2 is YDEGEE in the germline V gene. TCR sequencing covered three patients who responded to pembrolizumab. The sample here was peripheral blood, taken 4 weeks after starting pembrolizumab. This TCR was recovered from an adult with mismatch repair-deficient cancer. V is TRBV5-8 and J is TRBJ2-3, with TRBD2 identical over 7 bases. This chain's CDR3 is CASSDGTTNTQYF. The CDR3 coding sequence is TGTGCCAGCAGCGACGGGACTACCAATACGCAGTATTTT.